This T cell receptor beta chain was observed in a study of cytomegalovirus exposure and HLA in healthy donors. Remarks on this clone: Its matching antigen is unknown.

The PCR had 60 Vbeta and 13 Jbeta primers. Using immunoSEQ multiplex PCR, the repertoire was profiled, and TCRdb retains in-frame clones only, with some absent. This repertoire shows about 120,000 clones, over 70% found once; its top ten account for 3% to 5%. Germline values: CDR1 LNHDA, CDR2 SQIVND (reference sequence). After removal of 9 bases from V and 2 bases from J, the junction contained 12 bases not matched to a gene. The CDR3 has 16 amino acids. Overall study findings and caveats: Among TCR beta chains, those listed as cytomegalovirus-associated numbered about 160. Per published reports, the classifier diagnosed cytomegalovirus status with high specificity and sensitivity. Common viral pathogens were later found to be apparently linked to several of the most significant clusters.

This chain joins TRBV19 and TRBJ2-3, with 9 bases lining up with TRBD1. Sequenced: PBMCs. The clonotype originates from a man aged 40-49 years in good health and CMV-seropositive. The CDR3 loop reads CASGRRTGEFTDTQYF. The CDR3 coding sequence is TGTGCCAGCGGACGGAGGACAGGGGAGTTCACAGATACGCAGTATTTT.